This T cell receptor (beta chain) was recorded in a study of blood T cell repertoires in COVID-19 (dated by TCRdb to 2020 to 2022). Study-wide context: The collaborator samples originated in the United States, Italy and Spain and spanned the acute and convalescent phases of COVID-19. HLA class I and class II types, where available, came from metadata supplied by the sample provider rather than from assay-based typing. Deeply sampled blood TCRbeta repertoires from subjects exposed to, actively infected with, or recovered from COVID-19 were included in the dataset. Sample metadata almost always included a de-identified subject ID, COVID-19 status, age in years and sex. A freely available public database, intended as a resource for researchers studying the immune response to SARS-CoV-2, is where the repertoires were released. Samples came from the ongoing ImmuneRACE study (first 160 participants) plus 1,254 subjects from 6 global collaborators. The prospective study material was composed of cDNA or gDNA derived from T cells, B-cell-depleted T cells, or PBMCs. Overall results and qualifications from the work: The amount of clinical and demographic metadata varied by source and participant and was provided uncurated.

TCRbeta CDR3 regions were amplified from genomic DNA using the immunoSEQ Assay, a bias-controlled multiplex PCR. The authors' pipeline ran thus. The number of nucleated cells in each sample was estimated by amplification of reference gene primers within the assay. To quantify the absolute abundance of each unique TCRbeta CDR3 rearrangement, sequence reads were collapsed and filtered. For each sample, productive Simpson clonality was calculated as the square root of Simpson's diversity index over productive rearrangements. TCRdb obtained this table from immuneACCESS and retained in-frame rearrangements with V and J assigned. These tables miss some clones; where compared with another copy, unresolved V genes account for less than half of the shortfall, and the remainder is unexplained. For V, J and clone size, that table is used; D and trimming come from the DNA. For this sample there are about 280,000 clones; 85% to 90% appear just once. Together, the top ten hold 1.7% of the sample.

In the prospective study, participants were roughly 18 to 100 years old, resided in 24 geographic areas of the United States, and were enrolled through a virtual design. To assign participants to cohorts, the prospective study relied on clinical history that participants themselves reported in a screening survey and a study questionnaire. In the prospective study, whole blood, serum and a nasopharyngeal or oropharyngeal swab were collected from each participant by mobile phlebotomists. Participants in the prospective study had the option to provide additional blood draws and questionnaires over an approximately 2-month period. Before DNA extraction, blood samples from the prospective study were shipped at room temperature or frozen. Comments on this clone: The antigen it recognizes is unknown. No much larger clonotype is one base removed from it; base qualities were not supplied.

CDR1 is given as LNHDA and CDR2 as SQIVND, both from the germline V gene (reference sequence). The CDR3 goes from the cysteine to the phenylalanine over 14 residues. Only the CDR3 region is kept as DNA, spanning 42 bases read in frame from base 1. V is pared back by 7 bases and J by 5 bases, with 15 bases lying between the germline termini. This TCR derives from a woman between 18 and 29 years old with acute COVID-19. This sequence uses TRBV19 and TRBJ1-5; the D gene lacks a confident call. Input material: PBMCs or T cells enriched from blood (not recorded which). The nucleotides read TGTGCCAGTACCCGCTGGCTCATTGATCAGCCCCAGCATTTT. Translated, it reads CASTRWLIDQPQHF.